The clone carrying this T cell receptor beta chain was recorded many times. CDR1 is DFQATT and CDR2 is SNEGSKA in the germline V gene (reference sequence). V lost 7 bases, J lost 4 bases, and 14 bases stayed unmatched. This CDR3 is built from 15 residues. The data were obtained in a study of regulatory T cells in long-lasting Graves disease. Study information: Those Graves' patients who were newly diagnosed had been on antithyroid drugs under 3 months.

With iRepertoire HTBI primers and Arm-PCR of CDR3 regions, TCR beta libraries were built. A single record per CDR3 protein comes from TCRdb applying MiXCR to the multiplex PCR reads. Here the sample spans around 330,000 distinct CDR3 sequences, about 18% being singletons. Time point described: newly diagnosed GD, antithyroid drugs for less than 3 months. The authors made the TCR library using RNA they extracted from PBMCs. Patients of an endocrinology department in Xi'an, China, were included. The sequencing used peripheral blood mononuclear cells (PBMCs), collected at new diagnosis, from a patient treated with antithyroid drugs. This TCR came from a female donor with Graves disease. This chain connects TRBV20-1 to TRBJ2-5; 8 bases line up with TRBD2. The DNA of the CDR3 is TGCAGTGTTCACCCCTCAGCGGGAGTCCTAGAGACCCAGTACTTC. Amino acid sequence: CSVHPSAGVLETQYF.